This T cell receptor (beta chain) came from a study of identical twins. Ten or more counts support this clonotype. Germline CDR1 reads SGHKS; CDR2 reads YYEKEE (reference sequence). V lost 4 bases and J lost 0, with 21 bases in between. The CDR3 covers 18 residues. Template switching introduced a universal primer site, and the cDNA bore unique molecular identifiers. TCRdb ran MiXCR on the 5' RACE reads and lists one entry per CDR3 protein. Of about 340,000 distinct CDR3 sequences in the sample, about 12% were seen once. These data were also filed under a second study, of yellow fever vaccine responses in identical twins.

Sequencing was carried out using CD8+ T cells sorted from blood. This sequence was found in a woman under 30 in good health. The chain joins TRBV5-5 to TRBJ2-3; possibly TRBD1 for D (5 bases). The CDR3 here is CASSPPSWGRPSTDTQYF. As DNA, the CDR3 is TGTGCCAGCAGCCCCCCTTCGTGGGGCAGGCCTAGCACAGATACGCAGTATTTT.